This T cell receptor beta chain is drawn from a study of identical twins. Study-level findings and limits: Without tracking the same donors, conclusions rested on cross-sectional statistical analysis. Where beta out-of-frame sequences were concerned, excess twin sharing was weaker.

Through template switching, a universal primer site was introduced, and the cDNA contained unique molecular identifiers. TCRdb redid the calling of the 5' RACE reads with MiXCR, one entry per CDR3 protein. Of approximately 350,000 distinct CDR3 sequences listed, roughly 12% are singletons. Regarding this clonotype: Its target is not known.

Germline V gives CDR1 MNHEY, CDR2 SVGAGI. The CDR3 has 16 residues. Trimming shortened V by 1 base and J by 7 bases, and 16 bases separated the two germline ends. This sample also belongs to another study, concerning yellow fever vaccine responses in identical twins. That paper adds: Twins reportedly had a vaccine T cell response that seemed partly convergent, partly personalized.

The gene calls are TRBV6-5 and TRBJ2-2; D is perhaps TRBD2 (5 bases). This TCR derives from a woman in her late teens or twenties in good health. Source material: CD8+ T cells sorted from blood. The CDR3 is CASSYLAIFRGGELFF. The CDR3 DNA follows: TGTGCCAGCAGTTACTTGGCCATCTTCCGGGGCGGGGAGCTGTTTTTT.